Listed below are T cell receptor beta chains from one sample, sequenced in a study of blood T cell repertoires in COVID-19. Libraries were prepared by immunoSEQ multiplex PCR; TCRdb keeps only in-frame clonotypes and omits some of them. The sample has approximately 200,000 clones, around 84% seen once. Sequencing was carried out using peripheral blood. The origin of the receptors is a woman in her fifties or sixties who had recovered from COVID-19. Both conserved end residues are part of each CDR3. A D gene is named only where the DNA matches it firmly. Only some rows state a clone size, as once, few, many or a class for expanded clones.

d_call	clone_size	v_call	j_call	cdr3_aa	cdr3_nt
TRBD2	NA	TRBV10-3	TRBJ2-7	CAIGGLAGSYEQYF	TGTGCCATCGGTGGACTAGCGGGGAGCTACGAGCAGTACTTC
NA	few	TRBV4-1	TRBJ1-5	CASSQIATGPNQPQHF	TGCGCCAGCAGCCAAATTGCCACAGGGCCCAATCAGCCCCAGCATTTT
NA	NA	TRBV15	TRBJ2-1	CATRAPGQTGNEQFF	TGTGCCACCAGAGCACCGGGACAAACGGGCAATGAGCAGTTCTTC
TRBD1	once	TRBV13	TRBJ2-4	CASSLRTGALMVQYF	TGTGCCAGCAGCTTGAGGACAGGGGCTCTCATGGTTCAGTACTTC
NA	NA	TRBV30	TRBJ1-2	CACSREFISPLYGYTF	TGTGCCTGTTCACGGGAGTTTATATCCCCCCTCTATGGCTACACCTTC
NA	NA	TRBV12-3/TRBV12-4	TRBJ2-5	CASSLTSQETQYF	TGTGCCAGCAGTTTAACTAGCCAAGAGACCCAGTACTTC
NA	NA	TRBV5-1	TRBJ1-1	CASSSGSSNTEAFF	TGCGCCAGCAGCTCCGGGAGTTCGAACACTGAAGCTTTCTTT
NA	NA	TRBV4-1	TRBJ2-1	CASSPRMGEQFF	TGCGCCAGCAGCCCGAGGATGGGTGAGCAGTTCTTC
NA	NA	TRBV5-4	TRBJ2-7	CASSSQGAMTYEQYF	TGTGCCAGCAGCTCACAAGGGGCAATGACCTACGAGCAGTACTTC
TRBD2	NA	TRBV5-1	TRBJ2-3	CASSLGFAGGTDTQYF	TGCGCCAGCAGCTTGGGTTTCGCGGGGGGCACAGATACGCAGTATTTT
TRBD2	NA	TRBV5-4	TRBJ2-1	CASSLAGTSEINEQFF	TGTGCCAGCAGCTTGGCCGGGACTAGCGAGATCAATGAGCAGTTCTTC
TRBD1	few	TRBV6-4	TRBJ1-2	CASSDPGTGGAGYTF	TGTGCCAGCAGTGACCCCGGGACAGGGGGCGCTGGCTACACCTTC
TRBD1	NA	TRBV13	TRBJ2-1	CASSLFGQGFNEQFF	TGTGCCAGCAGCTTATTCGGACAGGGGTTCAATGAGCAGTTCTTC
NA	NA	TRBV5-6	TRBJ1-1	CASSPGVGERDTEAFF	TGTGCCAGCAGCCCGGGTGTGGGCGAGAGGGACACTGAAGCTTTCTTT